This T cell receptor beta chain originates from a study of cytomegalovirus exposure and HLA in healthy donors. Whole-study context: Within an early data release were around 87 million unique TCRs drawn from HLA-typed donors.

It was with 60 Vbeta and 13 Jbeta primers that the PCR ran. Some clones are missing from TCRdb's copy, which holds only in-frame ones; the method was immunoSEQ multiplex PCR. The sample has about 110,000 clones, around 70% seen once. Remarks on this clone: Its specificity is unknown.

Germline loops: CDR1 WSHSY, CDR2 SAAADI. CDR3 size: 16 residues. Trimming removed 4 bases at V and 5 bases at J, with 21 bases between. General study findings and limits: Apparent HLA restriction characterized most CMV-associated TCR beta chains in a later analysis. In an earlier analysis, most TCR beta V segments were productive about 87% or about 30% of the time.

The clonotype originates from a young man in good health and CMV-seropositive. Specimen: PBMCs. This chain uses TRBV10-2 with TRBJ2-7, with D possibly matching TRBD1 (5 bases). The chain's CDR3 is CASSVVMAGLGNEQYF. The CDR3 DNA reads TGCGCCAGCAGTGTGGTGATGGCAGGGCTTGGCAACGAGCAGTACTTC.